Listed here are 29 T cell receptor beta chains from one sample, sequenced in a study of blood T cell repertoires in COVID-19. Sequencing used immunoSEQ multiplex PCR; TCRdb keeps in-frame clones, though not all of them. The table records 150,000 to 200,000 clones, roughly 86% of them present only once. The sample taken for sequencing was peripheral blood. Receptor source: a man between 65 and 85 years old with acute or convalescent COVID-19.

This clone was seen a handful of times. In DNA form, the CDR3 reads TGTGCCAGCAGCTTCGGGGTAGCGGAATACACCGGGGAGCTGTTTTTT. This translates into CASSFGVAEYTGELFF. The J gene is TRBJ2-2, the V gene TRBV11-3, with D maybe TRBD2 (6 bases). This CDR3 comprises 16 residues. The ends were cut back, 3 bases at V and 3 bases at J, with 14 bases in the middle. Germline CDR1 and CDR2: SGHNT and YENEEA.

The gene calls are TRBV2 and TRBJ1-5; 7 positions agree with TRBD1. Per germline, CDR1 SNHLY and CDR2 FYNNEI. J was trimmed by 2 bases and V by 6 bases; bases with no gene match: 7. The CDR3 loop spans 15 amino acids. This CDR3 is CASRTGSGRNQPQHF. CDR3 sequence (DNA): TGTGCCAGCAGGACAGGGTCGGGTCGCAATCAGCCCCAGCATTTT.

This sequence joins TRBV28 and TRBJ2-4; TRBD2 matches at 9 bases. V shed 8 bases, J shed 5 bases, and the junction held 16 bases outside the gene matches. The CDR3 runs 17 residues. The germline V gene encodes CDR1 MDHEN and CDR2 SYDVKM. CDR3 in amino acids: CASCGGGAGVEENIQYF. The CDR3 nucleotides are TGTGCCAGCTGCGGCGGGGGGGCCGGAGTAGAAGAAAACATTCAGTACTTC.

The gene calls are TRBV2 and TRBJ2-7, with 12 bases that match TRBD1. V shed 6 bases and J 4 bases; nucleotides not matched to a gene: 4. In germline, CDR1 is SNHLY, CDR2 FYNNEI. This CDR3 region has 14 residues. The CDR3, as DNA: TGTGCCAGCAGAAGGGGACAGGGGGCTTACGAGCAGTACTTC. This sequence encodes CASRRGQGAYEQYF. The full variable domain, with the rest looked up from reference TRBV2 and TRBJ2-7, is EPEVTQTPSHQVTQMGQEVILRCVPISNHLYFYWYRQILGQKVEFLVSFYNNEISEKSEIFDDQFSVERPDGSNFTLKIRSTKLEDSAMYFCASRRGQGAYEQYFGPGTRLTVT.

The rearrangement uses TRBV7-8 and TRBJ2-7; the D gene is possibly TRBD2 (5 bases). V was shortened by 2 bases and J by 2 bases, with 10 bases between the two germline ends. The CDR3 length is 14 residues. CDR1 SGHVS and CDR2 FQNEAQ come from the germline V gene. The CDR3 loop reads CASSLRSGAYEQYF. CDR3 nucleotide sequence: TGTGCCAGCAGCTTACGGAGCGGTGCCTACGAGCAGTACTTC.

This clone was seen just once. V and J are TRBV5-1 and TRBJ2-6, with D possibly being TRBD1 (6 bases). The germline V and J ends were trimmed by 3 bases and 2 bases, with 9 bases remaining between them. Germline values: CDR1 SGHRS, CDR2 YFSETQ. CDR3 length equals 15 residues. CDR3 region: CASSWGLAGANVLTF. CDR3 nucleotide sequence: TGCGCCAGCAGCTGGGGGCTGGCTGGGGCCAACGTCCTGACTTTC.

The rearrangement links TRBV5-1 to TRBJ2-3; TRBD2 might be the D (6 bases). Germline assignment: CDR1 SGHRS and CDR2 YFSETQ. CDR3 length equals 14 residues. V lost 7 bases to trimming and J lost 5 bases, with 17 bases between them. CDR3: CASYRGGVQDTQYF. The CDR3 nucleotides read TGCGCCAGCTACCGAGGCGGGGTACAAGATACGCAGTATTTT.

The CDR3 region is CATRAGVGNSPLHF. The CDR3 nucleotides are TGTGCCACCCGGGCAGGGGTCGGTAATTCACCCCTCCACTTT. The rearrangement joins TRBV5-4 to TRBJ1-6; weak D call: TRBD1 (6 bases). The CDR3 extends over 14 amino acids. V shed 9 bases and J shed 6 bases, with 16 bases lying between them. The germline CDR1 and CDR2 sequences are SGHNT and YYREEE (reference sequence).

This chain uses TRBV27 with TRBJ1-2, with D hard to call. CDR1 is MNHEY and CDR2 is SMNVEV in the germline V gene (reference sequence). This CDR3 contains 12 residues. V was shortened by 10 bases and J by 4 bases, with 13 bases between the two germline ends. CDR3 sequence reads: CATMTDLYGYTF. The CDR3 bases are TGTGCCACTATGACTGACCTCTATGGCTACACCTTC.

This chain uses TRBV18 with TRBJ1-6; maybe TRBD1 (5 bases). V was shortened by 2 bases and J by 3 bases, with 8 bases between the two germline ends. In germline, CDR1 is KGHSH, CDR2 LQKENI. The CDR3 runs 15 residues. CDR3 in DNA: TGTGCCAGCTCACCAACAGGAGACTATAATTCACCCCTCCACTTT. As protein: CASSPTGDYNSPLHF.

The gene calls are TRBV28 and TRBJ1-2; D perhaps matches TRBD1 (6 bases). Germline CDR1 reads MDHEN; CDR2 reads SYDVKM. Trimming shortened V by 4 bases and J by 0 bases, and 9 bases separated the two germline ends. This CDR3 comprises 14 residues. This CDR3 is CASSWTDPNYGYTF. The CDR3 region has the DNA TGTGCCAGCAGTTGGACAGACCCTAACTATGGCTACACCTTC.

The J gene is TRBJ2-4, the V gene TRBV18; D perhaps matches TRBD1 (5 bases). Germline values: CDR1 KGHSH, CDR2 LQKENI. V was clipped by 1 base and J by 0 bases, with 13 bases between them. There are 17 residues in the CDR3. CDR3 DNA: TGTGCCAGCTCACCACTAGGGCAGGGTCGAGCCAAAAACATTCAGTACTTC. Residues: CASSPLGQGRAKNIQYF.

CDR3 nucleotide sequence: TGCGCCAGCAGCTTGGACCCCGGAGTTATGAACACTGAAGCTTTCTTT. It specifies CASSLDPGVMNTEAFF. The chain combines TRBV5-1 with TRBJ1-1; D not resolved. CDR3 length: 16 residues. Germline V gene lookup returns CDR1 SGHRS and CDR2 YFSETQ. Trimming removed 0 bases from V and 0 bases from J, with 12 bases in between.

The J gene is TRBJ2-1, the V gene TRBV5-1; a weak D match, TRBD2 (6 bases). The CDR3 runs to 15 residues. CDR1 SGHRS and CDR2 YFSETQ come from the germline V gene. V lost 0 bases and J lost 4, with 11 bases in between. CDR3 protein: CASSLVSSEYNEQFF. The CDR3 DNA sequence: TGCGCCAGCAGCTTGGTGTCTAGCGAGTACAATGAGCAGTTCTTC.

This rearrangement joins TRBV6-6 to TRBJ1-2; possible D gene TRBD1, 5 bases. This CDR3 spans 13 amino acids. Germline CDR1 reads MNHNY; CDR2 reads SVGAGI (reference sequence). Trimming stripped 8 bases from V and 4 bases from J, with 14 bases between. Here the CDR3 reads CASGQGVSYGYTF. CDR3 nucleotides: TGTGCCAGCGGCCAGGGTGTTAGCTATGGCTACACCTTC.

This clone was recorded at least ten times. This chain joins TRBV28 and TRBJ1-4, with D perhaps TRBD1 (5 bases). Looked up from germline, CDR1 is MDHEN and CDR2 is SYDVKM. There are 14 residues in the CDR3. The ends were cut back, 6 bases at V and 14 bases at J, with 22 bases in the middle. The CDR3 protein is CASRSRTRANKLFF. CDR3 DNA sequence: TGTGCCAGCAGGTCCAGGACCAGGGCTAACAAGCTGTTTTTT.

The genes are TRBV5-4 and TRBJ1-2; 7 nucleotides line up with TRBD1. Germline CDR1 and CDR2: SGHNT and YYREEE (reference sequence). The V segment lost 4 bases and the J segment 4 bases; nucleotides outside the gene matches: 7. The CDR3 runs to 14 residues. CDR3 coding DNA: TGTGCCAGCAGCACGACTAGACAGGGCTATGGCTACACCTTC. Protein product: CASSTTRQGYGYTF. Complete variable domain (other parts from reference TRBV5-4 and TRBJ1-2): ETGVTQSPTHLIKTRGQQVTLRCSSQSGHNTVSWYQQALGQGPQFIFQYYREEENGRGNFPPRFSGLQFPNYSSELNVNALELDDSALYLCASSTTRQGYGYTFGSGTRLTVV.

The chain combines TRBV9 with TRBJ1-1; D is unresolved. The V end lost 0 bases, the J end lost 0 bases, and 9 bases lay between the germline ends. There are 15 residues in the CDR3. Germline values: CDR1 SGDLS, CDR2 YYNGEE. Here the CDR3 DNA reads TGTGCCAGCAGCGTAGGGTGGGCCATGAACACTGAAGCTTTCTTT. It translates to CASSVGWAMNTEAFF.

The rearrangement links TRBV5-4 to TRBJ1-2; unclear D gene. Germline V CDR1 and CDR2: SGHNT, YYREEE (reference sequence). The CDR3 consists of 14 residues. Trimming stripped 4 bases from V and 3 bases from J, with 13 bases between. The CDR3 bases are TGTGCCAGCAGCCAAGGGAGTTCTGACTATGGCTACACCTTC. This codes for CASSQGSSDYGYTF.

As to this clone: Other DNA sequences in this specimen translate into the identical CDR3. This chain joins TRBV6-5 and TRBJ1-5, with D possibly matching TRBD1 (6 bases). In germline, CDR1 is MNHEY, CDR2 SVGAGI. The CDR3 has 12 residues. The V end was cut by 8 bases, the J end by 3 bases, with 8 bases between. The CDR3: CASRTVNQPQHF. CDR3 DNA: TGTGCCAGCCGGACAGTCAATCAGCCCCAGCATTTT.

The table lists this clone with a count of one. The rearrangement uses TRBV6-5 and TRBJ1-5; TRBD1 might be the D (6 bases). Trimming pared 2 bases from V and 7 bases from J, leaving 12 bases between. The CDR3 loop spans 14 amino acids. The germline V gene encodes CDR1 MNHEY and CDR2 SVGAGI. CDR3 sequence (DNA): TGTGCCAGCAGTTACAGGGGGATAGAACAGCCCCAGCATTTT. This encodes CASSYRGIEQPQHF.

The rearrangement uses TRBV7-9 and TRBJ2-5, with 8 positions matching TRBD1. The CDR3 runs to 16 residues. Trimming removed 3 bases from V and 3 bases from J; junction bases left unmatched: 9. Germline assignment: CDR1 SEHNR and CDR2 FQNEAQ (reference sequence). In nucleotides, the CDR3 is TGTGCCAGCAGCTTCTCGCCACAGGGGGACAAAGAGACCCAGTACTTC. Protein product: CASSFSPQGDKETQYF.

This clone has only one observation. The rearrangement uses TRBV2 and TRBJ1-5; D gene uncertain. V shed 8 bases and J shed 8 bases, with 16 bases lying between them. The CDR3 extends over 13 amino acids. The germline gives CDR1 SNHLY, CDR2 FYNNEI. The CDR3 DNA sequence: TGTGCCAGCGGTGTAGAGGGTCTTGAGCCCCAGCATTTT. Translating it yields CASGVEGLEPQHF.

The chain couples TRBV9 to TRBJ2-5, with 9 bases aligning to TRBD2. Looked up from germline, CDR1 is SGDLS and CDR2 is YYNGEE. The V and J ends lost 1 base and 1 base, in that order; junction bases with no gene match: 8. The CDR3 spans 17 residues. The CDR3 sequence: CASSVSGIAGAQETQYF. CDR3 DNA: TGTGCCAGCAGCGTATCTGGGATAGCGGGGGCCCAAGAGACCCAGTACTTC.

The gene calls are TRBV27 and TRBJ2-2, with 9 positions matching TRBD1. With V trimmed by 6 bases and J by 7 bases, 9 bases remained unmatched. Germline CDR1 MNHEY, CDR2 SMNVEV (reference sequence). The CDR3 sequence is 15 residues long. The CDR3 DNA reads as TGTGCCAGCAGGCCCGACAGGGGGTGGGTCGGGGAGCTGTTTTTT. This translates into CASRPDRGWVGELFF.

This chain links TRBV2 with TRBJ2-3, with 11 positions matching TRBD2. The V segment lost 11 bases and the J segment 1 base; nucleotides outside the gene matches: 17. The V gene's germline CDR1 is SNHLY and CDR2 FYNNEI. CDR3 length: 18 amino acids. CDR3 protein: CASQTELAGGSRTDTQYF. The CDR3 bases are TGTGCCTCGCAGACGGAGCTAGCGGGGGGCTCCCGCACAGATACGCAGTATTTT.

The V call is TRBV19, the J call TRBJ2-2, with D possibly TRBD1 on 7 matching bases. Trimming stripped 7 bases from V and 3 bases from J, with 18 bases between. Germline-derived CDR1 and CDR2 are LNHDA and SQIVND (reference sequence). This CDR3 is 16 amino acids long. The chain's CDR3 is CASKSLQGTYTGELFF. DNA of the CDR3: TGTGCCAGTAAGTCTCTACAGGGGACTTACACCGGGGAGCTGTTTTTT. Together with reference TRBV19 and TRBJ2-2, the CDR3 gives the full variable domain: DGGITQSPKYLFRKEGQNVTLSCEQNLNHDAMYWYRQDPGQGLRLIYYSQIVNDFQKGDIAEGYSVSREKKESFPLTVTSAQKNPTAFYLCASKSLQGTYTGELFFGEGSRLTVL.

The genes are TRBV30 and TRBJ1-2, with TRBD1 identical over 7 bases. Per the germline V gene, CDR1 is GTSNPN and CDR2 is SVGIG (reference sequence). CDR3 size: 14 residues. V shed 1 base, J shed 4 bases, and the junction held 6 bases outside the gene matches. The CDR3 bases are TGTGCCTGGAGTGGGGGCGCAGGGGGCTATGGCTACACCTTC. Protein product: CAWSGGAGGYGYTF.

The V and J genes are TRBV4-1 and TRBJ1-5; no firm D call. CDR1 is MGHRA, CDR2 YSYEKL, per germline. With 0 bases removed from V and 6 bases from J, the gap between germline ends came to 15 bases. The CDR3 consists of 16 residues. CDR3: CASSQEAGRSGQPQHF. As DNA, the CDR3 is TGCGCCAGCAGCCAAGAAGCGGGGAGAAGTGGTCAGCCCCAGCATTTT.